Listed below are T cell receptor beta chains from one sample, sequenced in a study of control samples from healthy donors and cancer patients. Method: immunoSEQ multiplex PCR; TCRdb's copy keeps in-frame clones and lacks some. The table includes about 92,000 clones, around 80% detected once. Sequences were obtained from blood. Source of these receptors: an older woman in good health. Both conserved end residues are part of each CDR3. Fields, in order: clone size, J gene, D gene, V gene, CDR3 DNA, CDR3 protein. D genes are given only for firm matches. Size tells how often a clone was seen (once, few, many) or the class of an expanded clone, and some rows leave it out.

>few|TRBJ2-7|NA|TRBV2
TGTGCCAGCAGTGGCGCCTACGAGCAGTACTTC
CASSGAYEQYF
>NA|TRBJ2-5|NA|TRBV20-1
TGCAGTGCTATGTGGGGGGAGACCCAGTACTTC
CSAMWGETQYF
>NA|TRBJ2-1|NA|TRBV10-2
TGCGCCAGCACTAGAGGGGCGGATGAGCAGTTCTTC
CASTRGADEQFF
>few|TRBJ2-1|TRBD2|TRBV5-1
TGCGCCAGCAGCGATACTAGCGACCCTTACAATGAGCAGTTCTTC
CASSDTSDPYNEQFF
>NA|TRBJ2-3|NA|TRBV14
TGTGCCAGCAGCCAAGGCCGTTTCACAGATACGCAGTATTTT
CASSQGRFTDTQYF
>NA|TRBJ2-1|NA|TRBV5-1
TGCGCCAGCAGCCCGGACCCGAGGGGTGAGCAGTTCTTC
CASSPDPRGEQFF
>NA|TRBJ2-2|NA|TRBV6-2/TRBV6-3
TGTGCCAGCAGCCCCCCCCCTGGATACACCGGGGAGCTGTTTTTT
CASSPPPGYTGELFF
>once|TRBJ1-1|NA|TRBV7-2
TGTGCCAGCAGCTTGTCGGGGAGGAACACTGAAGCTTTCTTT
CASSLSGRNTEAFF
>NA|TRBJ2-7|NA|TRBV19
TGTGCCACCGGGACATCACTGTACGAGCAGTACTTC
CATGTSLYEQYF
>NA|TRBJ2-1|NA|TRBV5-6
TGTGCCAGCAGTTACCCCCCCGCGGAGTTCTTC
CASSYPPAEFF
>NA|TRBJ2-5|NA|TRBV11-2
TGTGCCAGCAGCCGGGGGGAGACCCAGTACTTC
CASSRGETQYF
>NA|TRBJ1-5|NA|TRBV7-8
TGTGCCAGCAGCCTAACAGGGACTCAGCCCCAGCATTTT
CASSLTGTQPQHF
>NA|TRBJ1-1|NA|TRBV28
TGTGCCAGCAGTTTACCGACAGATACTACTGAAGCTTTCTTT
CASSLPTDTTEAFF
>NA|TRBJ1-1|TRBD1|TRBV6-2/TRBV6-3
TGTGCCAGCAGTTACTCGGCCATGGACAGGGGCCTGAACACTGAAGCTTTCTTT
CASSYSAMDRGLNTEAFF
>NA|TRBJ2-2|NA|TRBV7-9
TGTGCCAGCAGCGAGGACAGTCTCACCGGGGAGCTGTTTTTT
CASSEDSLTGELFF
>NA|TRBJ2-7|NA|TRBV5-1
TGCGCCAGCAGCCTAGGACAGATAACCTCCGAGCAGTACTTC
CASSLGQITSEQYF
>NA|TRBJ2-1|NA|TRBV7-9
TGTGCCAGTCGGGACTCTCCTTACAATGAGCAGTTCTTC
CASRDSPYNEQFF
>NA|TRBJ1-2|NA|TRBV21-1
TGTGCCAGCAGCAAACGGGCCCCCTCTTGGACCTTC
CASSKRAPSWTF
>NA|TRBJ1-1|NA|TRBV7-9
TGTGCCAGCAGTACCGGGACGGAGCACACTGAAGCTTTCTTT
CASSTGTEHTEAFF
>NA|TRBJ1-1|NA|TRBV5-1
TGCGCCAGCAGCTTGGGGACAGTCAACACTGAAGCTTTCTTT
CASSLGTVNTEAFF
>few|TRBJ2-4|TRBD2|TRBV6-2/TRBV6-3
TGTGCCAGCAGTTCCCCGGGACTAGAGAACATTCAGTACTTC
CASSSPGLENIQYF